This T cell receptor (beta chain) is drawn from a study of cytomegalovirus exposure and HLA in healthy donors. V shed 5 bases, J shed 1 base, and the junction held 8 bases outside the gene matches. The CDR3 spans 17 residues. In germline, CDR1 is SGHVS, CDR2 FQNEAQ. Concerning this clone: The same CDR3 can be traced to other DNA sequences in this sample.

13 Jbeta primers and 60 Vbeta primers were used for the PCR. TCRdb's table, derived via immunoSEQ multiplex PCR, lists solely in-frame clones and lacks some. The sample lists about 150,000 clones; 80% to 90% were seen once. The J gene is TRBJ2-3, the V gene TRBV7-8; 11 nucleotides line up with TRBD2. The sample consisted of PBMCs. The clonotype originates from a woman between 18 and 29 years old in good health and CMV-seronegative. The CDR3 spells CASSMGLAGGGTDTQYF. CDR3 DNA: TGTGCCAGCAGCATGGGGCTAGCGGGAGGAGGCACAGATACGCAGTATTTT.